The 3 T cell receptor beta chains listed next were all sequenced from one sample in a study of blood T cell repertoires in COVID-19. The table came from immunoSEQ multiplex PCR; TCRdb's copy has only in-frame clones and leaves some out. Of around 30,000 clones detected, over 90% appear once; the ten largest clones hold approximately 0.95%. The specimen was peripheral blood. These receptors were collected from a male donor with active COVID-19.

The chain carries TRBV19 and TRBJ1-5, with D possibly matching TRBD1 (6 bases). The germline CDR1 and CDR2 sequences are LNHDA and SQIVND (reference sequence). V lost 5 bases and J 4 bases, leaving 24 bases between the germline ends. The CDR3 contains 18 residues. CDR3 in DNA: TGTGCCAGTAGTCCCGAGGGGGTGCGCCGGCCGACAAATCAGCCCCAGCATTTT. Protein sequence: CASSPEGVRRPTNQPQHF. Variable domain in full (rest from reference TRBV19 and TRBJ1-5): DGGITQSPKYLFRKEGQNVTLSCEQNLNHDAMYWYRQDPGQGLRLIYYSQIVNDFQKGDIAEGYSVSREKKESFPLTVTSAQKNPTAFYLCASSPEGVRRPTNQPQHFGDGTRLSIL.

For the CDR3, the DNA is TGTGCCAGCAGCCAGGGGAAAATGGGGGGGGCCTACCCAGATACGCAGTATTTT. Protein sequence: CASSQGKMGGAYPDTQYF. V gene TRBV3-1 (or the pseudogene TRBV3-2) combines with J gene TRBJ2-3; D may be TRBD2 (7 bases). The ends were cut back, 3 bases at V and 4 bases at J, with 23 bases in the middle. The germline V gene has CDR1 LGHDT and CDR2 YNNKEL (reference sequence). The CDR3 loop spans 18 amino acids.

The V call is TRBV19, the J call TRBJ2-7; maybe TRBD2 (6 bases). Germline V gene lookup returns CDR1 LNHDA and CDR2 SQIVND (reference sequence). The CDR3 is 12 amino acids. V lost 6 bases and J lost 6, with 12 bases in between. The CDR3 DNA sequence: TGTGCCAGTAGGGGTGGAGGGGCCGAGCAGTACTTC. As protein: CASRGGGAEQYF. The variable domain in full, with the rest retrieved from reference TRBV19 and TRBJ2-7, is DGGITQSPKYLFRKEGQNVTLSCEQNLNHDAMYWYRQDPGQGLRLIYYSQIVNDFQKGDIAEGYSVSREKKESFPLTVTSAQKNPTAFYLCASRGGGAEQYFGPGTRLTVT.